The next 21 T cell receptor beta chains were all read from a single sample in a study of T-cell reconstitution after alpha-beta-depleted transplantation in children. Preparation of the TCRbeta library used unique molecular identifiers. TCRdb reanalysed the PCR reads using MiXCR and keeps one entry per CDR3 protein. This sample has a few hundred thousand distinct CDR3 sequences, with about a tenth found just once. The starting material was PBMCs, obtained before TCRalphabeta/CD19-depleted stem cell transplant. These receptors all stem from a child under two years old with acute myeloid leukemia, due to receive a stem cell transplant.

This clonotype was recorded many times. This sequence joins TRBV5-1 and TRBJ1-1; possible D gene TRBD1, 6 bases. The V gene's germline CDR1 is SGHRS and CDR2 YFSETQ. V lost 0 bases to trimming and J lost 3 bases, with 12 bases between them. The CDR3 runs 15 residues. CDR3 coding DNA: TGCGCCAGCAGCTTGGAAGTGGGGGCGGACACTGAAGCTTTCTTT. As protein: CASSLEVGADTEAFF.

This clonotype appeared many times. The chain uses TRBV5-1 and TRBJ2-5; TRBD1 aligns across 8 bases. This CDR3 is 15 amino acids long. CDR1 is SGHRS, CDR2 YFSETQ, per germline. The trim removed 0 bases at V and 4 bases at J, leaving 5 bases unmatched. The CDR3 loop reads CASSLGLQGGETQYF. CDR3 in DNA: TGCGCCAGCAGCTTGGGACTACAGGGGGGAGAGACCCAGTACTTC.

This clonotype has a count of ten or more. The chain recombines TRBV7-3 with TRBJ2-1; D not resolved. Deletions cut 4 bases from V and 9 bases from J, with 10 bases between. Germline V CDR1 and CDR2: SGHTA, FQGTGA. This CDR3 has 12 amino acids. This chain's CDR3 is CASSSSNAEQFF. The CDR3 bases are TGTGCCAGCAGCTCCTCTAACGCTGAGCAGTTCTTC. The full variable domain, with the rest looked up from reference TRBV7-3 and TRBJ2-1, is GAGVSQTPSNKVTEKGKYVELRCDPISGHTALYWYRQSLGQGPEFLIYFQGTGAADDSGLPNDRFFAVRPEGSVSTLKIQRTERGDSAVYLCASSSSNAEQFFGPGTRLTVL.

Ten or more counts support this clonotype. The V and J genes are TRBV5-1 and TRBJ2-4, with TRBD2 identical over 7 bases. CDR1 is SGHRS and CDR2 is YFSETQ in the germline V gene. The CDR3 sequence is 16 residues long. Germline trimming cut 4 bases from V and 3 bases from J; bases unmatched to any gene: 10. The CDR3: CASSPTSGLGKNIQYF. Written as DNA, the CDR3 is TGCGCCAGCAGCCCAACCTCTGGACTAGGCAAAAACATTCAGTACTTC.

In its sample, this clonotype was seen a few times. Here the CDR3 reads CASSPGLAGREETQYF. The CDR3 bases are TGTGCCAGCAGCCCGGGACTAGCGGGGCGAGAGGAGACCCAGTACTTC. V gene TRBV7-7 combines with J gene TRBJ2-5, with 13 nucleotides matching TRBD2. Germline V gene lookup returns CDR1 SSHAT and CDR2 FNYEAQ (reference sequence). This CDR3 has 16 amino acids. Germline trimming cut 5 bases from V and 5 bases from J; bases unmatched to any gene: 8.

This clonotype was detected ten times or more. In nucleotides, the CDR3 is TGTGCCAGCAGCTTGGCACGGGATCCGTGGAATGAGCAGTTCTTC. Its translation is CASSLARDPWNEQFF. This chain uses TRBV5-5 with TRBJ2-1; possibly TRBD2 for D (5 bases). The germline V gene has CDR1 SGHKS and CDR2 YYEKEE (reference sequence). V was trimmed by 0 bases and J by 7 bases, leaving 14 bases between them. The CDR3 covers 15 residues.

Ten or more counts support this clonotype. V gene TRBV7-9 combines with J gene TRBJ1-4; D gene uncertain. V dropped 2 bases and J dropped 8 bases, with 3 bases sitting between them. The germline V gene has CDR1 SEHNR and CDR2 FQNEAQ (reference sequence). The CDR3 consists of 11 residues. For the CDR3, the DNA is TGTGCCAGCAGCTTAACGGAAAAACTGTTTTTT. Residues: CASSLTEKLFF.

The J gene is TRBJ2-5, the V gene TRBV20-1; TRBD2 matches at 7 bases. Germline-derived CDR1 and CDR2 are DFQATT and SNEGSKA (reference sequence). This CDR3 has 15 amino acids. V was clipped by 2 bases and J by 4 bases; unmatched bases: 10. The CDR3 DNA reads as TGCAGTGCTAGATTGGCGCCGGGAGGTTTAGAGACCCAGTACTTC. It translates to CSARLAPGGLETQYF.

This clonotype was picked up many times. This sequence joins TRBV7-2 and TRBJ2-5; 10 positions agree with TRBD1. V trimming: 2 bases; J trimming: 4 bases; junction bases outside the gene matches: 10. The CDR3 has 17 residues. In germline, CDR1 is SGHTA, CDR2 FQGNSA. CDR3: CASSLQPGTGVGETQYF. DNA of the CDR3: TGTGCCAGCAGCTTACAGCCCGGGACAGGGGTGGGAGAGACCCAGTACTTC.

This chain uses TRBV20-1 with TRBJ2-3, with 10 bases aligning to TRBD1. V lost 6 bases, J lost 5 bases, and 5 bases stayed unmatched. The germline CDR1 and CDR2 sequences are DFQATT and SNEGSKA (reference sequence). The CDR3 has 13 amino acids. Here the CDR3 reads CSATDRGLDTQYF. The CDR3 DNA is TGCAGTGCCACGGACAGGGGGTTAGATACGCAGTATTTT.

This clonotype was found many times. The gene calls are TRBV19 and TRBJ2-5; 8 positions agree with TRBD1. The CDR3 is made up of 16 amino acids. Trimming took 5 bases from V and 0 from J; bases not matched to a gene: 8. The germline V gene encodes CDR1 LNHDA and CDR2 SQIVND (reference sequence). The CDR3 reads CASSAWTGRDQETQYF. CDR3 nucleotides: TGTGCCAGTAGTGCCTGGACAGGGCGTGACCAAGAGACCCAGTACTTC. The entire variable domain, with the rest obtained from reference TRBV19 and TRBJ2-5, is as follows: DGGITQSPKYLFRKEGQNVTLSCEQNLNHDAMYWYRQDPGQGLRLIYYSQIVNDFQKGDIAEGYSVSREKKESFPLTVTSAQKNPTAFYLCASSAWTGRDQETQYFGPGTRLLVL.

Regarding this clonotype: An end of the junction does not agree with germline; a read error may underlie this. V gene TRBV11-2 combines with J gene TRBJ2-1; TRBD2 matches at 11 bases. This CDR3 contains 15 residues. CDR1 and CDR2 from the germline V gene are SGHAT and FQNNGV. Here the CDR3 reads CVSSPGTSGYNEQFF. CDR3 DNA: TGTGTCAGCAGCCCCGGGACTAGCGGATACAATGAGCAGTTCTTC.

This clonotype occurred many times. This chain uses TRBV7-2 with TRBJ2-5, with D possibly being TRBD1 (6 bases). Germline assignment: CDR1 SGHTA and CDR2 FQGNSA. V lost 3 bases and J 5 bases, leaving 16 bases between the germline ends. CDR3 size: 15 residues. The CDR3 region has the DNA TGTGCCAGCAGCTTCACCTCGACAGGCCGGGAGACCCAGTACTTC. Residues: CASSFTSTGRETQYF. Full variable domain (rest looked up from reference TRBV7-2 and TRBJ2-5): GAGVSQSPSNKVTEKGKDVELRCDPISGHTALYWYRQSLGQGLEFLIYFQGNSAPDKSGLPSDRFSAERTGGSVSTLTIQRTQQEDSAVYLCASSFTSTGRETQYFGPGTRLLVL.

Ten or more counts support this clonotype. The chain combines TRBV5-1 with TRBJ1-1; no reliable D call. The CDR3 totals 14 residues. The V end lost 0 bases, the J end lost 4 bases, and 10 bases lay between the germline ends. Germline V gives CDR1 SGHRS, CDR2 YFSETQ. CDR3 sequence: CASSLVGIGTEAFF. The CDR3 coding sequence is TGCGCCAGCAGCTTGGTAGGGATTGGCACTGAAGCTTTCTTT.

This clonotype was seen ten or more times. V is TRBV6-5 and J is TRBJ1-2, with D maybe TRBD1 (5 bases). The V gene lost 2 bases and the J gene lost 8 bases, with 18 bases spanning the gap. Per germline, CDR1 MNHEY and CDR2 SVGAGI. The CDR3 extends over 15 amino acids. The CDR3 DNA reads TGTGCCAGCAGTTACCCTACAGGAACCCTAGAAGGCTACACCTTC. Translation: CASSYPTGTLEGYTF.

This clonotype was counted a few times. This rearrangement joins TRBV19 to TRBJ1-2; perhaps TRBD1 as D (5 bases). Looked up from germline, CDR1 is LNHDA and CDR2 is SQIVND (reference sequence). Trimming stripped 7 bases from V and 5 bases from J, with 14 bases between. The CDR3 covers 13 residues. The DNA for the CDR3 is TGTGCCAGTACCGGCAGGGAAAGATATGGCTACACCTTC. As protein: CASTGRERYGYTF.

Many counts were recorded for this clonotype. The V and J genes are TRBV7-2 and TRBJ1-2, with TRBD1 as a possible D gene (6 bases). Germline CDR1 SGHTA, CDR2 FQGNSA. This CDR3 comprises 12 residues. V lost 2 bases and J 6 bases, leaving 7 bases between the germline ends. CDR3 sequence (DNA): TGTGCCAGCAGCTTAAACAGGGATGGCTACACCTTC. Translation gives CASSLNRDGYTF.

This clonotype was recorded at least ten times. The chain carries TRBV5-8 and TRBJ2-1, with D maybe TRBD1 (5 bases). Germline-derived CDR1 and CDR2 are SGHTS and YDEGEE. V lost 2 bases and J lost 9, with 12 bases in between. This CDR3 is built from 13 residues. The CDR3 bases are TGTGCCAGCAGCTTTGCAGGGTACGGTGAGCAGTTCTTC. Its translation: CASSFAGYGEQFF. The whole variable domain, remainder taken from reference TRBV5-8 and TRBJ2-1, is EAGVTQSPTHLIKTRGQQATLRCSPISGHTSVYWYQQALGLGLQFLLWYDEGEERNRGNFPPRFSGRQFPNYSSELNVNALELEDSALYLCASSFAGYGEQFFGPGTRLTVL.

This clonotype appeared many times. The chain recombines TRBV7-9 with TRBJ2-7; D may be TRBD1 (6 bases). The CDR3 covers 17 residues. V lost 4 bases to trimming and J lost 2 bases, with 21 bases between them. Germline V gene sequence: CDR1 SEHNR, CDR2 FQNEAQ (reference sequence). CDR3 region: CASSSNYRAQDAYEQYF. The DNA for the CDR3 is TGTGCCAGCAGCTCCAACTACAGGGCTCAAGATGCCTACGAGCAGTACTTC. Variable domain in full (rest from reference TRBV7-9 and TRBJ2-7): DTGVSQNPRHKITKRGQNVTFRCDPISEHNRLYWYRQTLGQGPEFLTYFQNEAQLEKSRLLSDRFSAERPKGSFSTLEIQRTEQGDSAMYLCASSSNYRAQDAYEQYFGPGTRLTVT.

Notes on this clonotype: A read error may be the cause here, since a much bigger clone is one base away. The genes are TRBV28 and TRBJ1-6; perhaps TRBD1 as D (6 bases). The length of the CDR3 is 17 residues. Looked up from germline, CDR1 is MDHEN and CDR2 is SYDVKM. CDR3 residues: CSSSEGGWTDNNSPLHF. CDR3 bases: TGTTCCAGCAGTGAGGGGGGGTGGACGGACAATAATTCACCCCTCCACTTT.

This clonotype was counted many times. The rearrangement uses TRBV7-9 and TRBJ2-6; D not certain. The length of the CDR3 is 15 residues. The germline V and J ends were trimmed by 2 bases and 1 base, with 6 bases remaining between them. Germline CDR1 SEHNR, CDR2 FQNEAQ (reference sequence). This CDR3 is CASSLLLSGANVLTF. DNA for the CDR3: TGTGCCAGCAGCTTACTGTTATCTGGGGCCAACGTCCTGACTTTC.